A selection of T cell receptor beta chains follows, all from one sample in a study of cytomegalovirus exposure and HLA in healthy donors. Sequenced by immunoSEQ multiplex PCR; TCRdb stores in-frame clones only, minus some. The sample has 85,000 to 100,000 clones, roughly 80% seen once; the top ten hold 7.3%. Specimen: PBMCs. These TCRs come from a man aged 45-60 years in good health and CMV-seropositive. Both conserved end residues are part of each CDR3.

CASTGGPISNTEAFF	TRBV2	TRBJ1-1
CASSAGSYEKLFF	TRBV4-1	TRBJ1-4
CASRSGQGTYEQYF	TRBV2	NA
CASSKGQGNYGYTF	TRBV5-1	TRBJ1-2
CASSVQGYSGNTIYF	TRBV5-1	TRBJ1-3
CASGLNRPPTYEQYF	TRBV12-5	TRBJ2-7
CSTTPFNEKLFF	TRBV7-9	TRBJ1-4
CASMRGGAGSEAFF	TRBV2	TRBJ1-1
CASSPESGGAGDTQYF	TRBV18	TRBJ2-3
CASSSTRGTVGGEKLFF	TRBV28	TRBJ1-4